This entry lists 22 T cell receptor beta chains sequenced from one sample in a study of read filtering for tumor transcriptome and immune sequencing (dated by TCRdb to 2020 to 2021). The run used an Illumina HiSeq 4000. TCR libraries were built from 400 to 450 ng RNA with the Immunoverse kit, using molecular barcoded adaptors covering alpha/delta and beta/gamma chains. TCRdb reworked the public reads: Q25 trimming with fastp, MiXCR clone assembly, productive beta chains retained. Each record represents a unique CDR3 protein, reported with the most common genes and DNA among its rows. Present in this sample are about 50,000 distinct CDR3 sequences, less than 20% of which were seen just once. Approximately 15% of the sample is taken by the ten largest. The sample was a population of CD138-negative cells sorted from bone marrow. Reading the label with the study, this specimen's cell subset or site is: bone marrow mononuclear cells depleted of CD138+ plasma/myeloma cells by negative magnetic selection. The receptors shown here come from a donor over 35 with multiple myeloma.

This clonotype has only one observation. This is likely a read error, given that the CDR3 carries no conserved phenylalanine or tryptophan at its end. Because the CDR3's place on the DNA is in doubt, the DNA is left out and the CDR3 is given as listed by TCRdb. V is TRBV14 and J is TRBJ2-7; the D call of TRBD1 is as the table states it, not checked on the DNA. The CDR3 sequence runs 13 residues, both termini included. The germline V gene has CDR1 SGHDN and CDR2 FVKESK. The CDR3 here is CASSQRQGEPGYI.

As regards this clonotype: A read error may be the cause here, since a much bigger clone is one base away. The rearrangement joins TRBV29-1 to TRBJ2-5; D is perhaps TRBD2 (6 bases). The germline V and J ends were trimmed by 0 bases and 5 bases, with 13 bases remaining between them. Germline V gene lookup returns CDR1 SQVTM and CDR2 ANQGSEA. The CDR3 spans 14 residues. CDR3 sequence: CSVEEGGRWETQYF. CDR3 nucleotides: TGCAGCGTTGAAGAGGGAGGCAGGTGGGAGACCCAGTACTTC.

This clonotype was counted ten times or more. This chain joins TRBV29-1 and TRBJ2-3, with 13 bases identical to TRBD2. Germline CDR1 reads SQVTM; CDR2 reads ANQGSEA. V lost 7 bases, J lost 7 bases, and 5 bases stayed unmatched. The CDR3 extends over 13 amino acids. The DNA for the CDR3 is TGCAGCGGCGGGACTAGCGGGAAGTATACGCAGTATTTT. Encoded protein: CSGGTSGKYTQYF.

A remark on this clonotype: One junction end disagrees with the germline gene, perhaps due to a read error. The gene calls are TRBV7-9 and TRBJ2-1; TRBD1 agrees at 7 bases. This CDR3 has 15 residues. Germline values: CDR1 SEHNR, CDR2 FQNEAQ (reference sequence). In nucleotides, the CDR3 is TGTGCCAGCAGCCCCAGGACAGGAAACTACAATGAGCAGTCCTTC. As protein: CASSPRTGNYNEQSF.

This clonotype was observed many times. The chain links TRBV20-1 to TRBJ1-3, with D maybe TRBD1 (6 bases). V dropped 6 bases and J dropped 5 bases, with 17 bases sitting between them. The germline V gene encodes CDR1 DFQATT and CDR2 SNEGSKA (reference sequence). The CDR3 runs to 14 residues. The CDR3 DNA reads TGCAGTGCCGAGAAACAGGGAAAGAGAAACACCATATATTTT. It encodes CSAEKQGKRNTIYF.

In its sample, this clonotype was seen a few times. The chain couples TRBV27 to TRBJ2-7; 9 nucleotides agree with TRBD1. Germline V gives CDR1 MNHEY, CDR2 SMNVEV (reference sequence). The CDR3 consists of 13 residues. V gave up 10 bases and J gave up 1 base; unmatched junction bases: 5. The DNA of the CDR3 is TGTGCCACCGCGGGACAGGGTTCCTACGAGCAGTACTTC. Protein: CATAGQGSYEQYF.

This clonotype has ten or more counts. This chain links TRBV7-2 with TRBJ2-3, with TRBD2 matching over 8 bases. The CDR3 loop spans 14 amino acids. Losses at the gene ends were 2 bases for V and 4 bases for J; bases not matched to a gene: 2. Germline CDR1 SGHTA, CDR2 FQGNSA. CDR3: CASSLRAGADTQYF. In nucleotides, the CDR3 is TGTGCCAGCAGCTTACGAGCGGGAGCAGATACGCAGTATTTT.

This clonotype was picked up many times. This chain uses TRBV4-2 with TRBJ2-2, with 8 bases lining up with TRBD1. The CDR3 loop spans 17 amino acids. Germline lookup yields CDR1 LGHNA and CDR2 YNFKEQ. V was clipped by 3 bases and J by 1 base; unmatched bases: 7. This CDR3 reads CASSQGRTGRNTGELFF. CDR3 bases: TGTGCCAGCAGCCAGGGGAGGACAGGGCGGAACACCGGGGAGCTGTTTTTT.

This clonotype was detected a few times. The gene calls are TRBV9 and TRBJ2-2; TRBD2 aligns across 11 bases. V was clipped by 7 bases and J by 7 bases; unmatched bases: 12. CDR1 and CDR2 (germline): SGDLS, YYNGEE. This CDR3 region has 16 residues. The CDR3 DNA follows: TGTGCCAGCGCGCGTGCCCTAGCGGGAGGCGGCGGGGAGCTGTTTTTT. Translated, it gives CASARALAGGGGELFF.

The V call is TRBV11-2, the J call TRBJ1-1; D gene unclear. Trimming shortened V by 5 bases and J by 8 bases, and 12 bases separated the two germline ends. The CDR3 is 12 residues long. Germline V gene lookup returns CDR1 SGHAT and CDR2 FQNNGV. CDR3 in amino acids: CASSLYVGEAFF. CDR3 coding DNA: TGTGCCAGCAGCCTATATGTGGGGGAAGCTTTCTTT.

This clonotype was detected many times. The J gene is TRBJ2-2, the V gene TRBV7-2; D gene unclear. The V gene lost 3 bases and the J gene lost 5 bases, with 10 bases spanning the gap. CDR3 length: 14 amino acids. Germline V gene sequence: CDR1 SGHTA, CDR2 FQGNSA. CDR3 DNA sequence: TGTGCCAGCAGCTTCGTTGAGAGGACCGGGGAGCTGTTTTTT. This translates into CASSFVERTGELFF.

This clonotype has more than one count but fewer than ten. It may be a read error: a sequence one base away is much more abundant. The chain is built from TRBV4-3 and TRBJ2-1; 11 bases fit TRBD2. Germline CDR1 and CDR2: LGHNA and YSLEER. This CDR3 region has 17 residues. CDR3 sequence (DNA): TGCGCCAGCAGCCAAACAACGACTAGCGGGACCTACAGTGAGCAGTTCTTC. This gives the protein CASSQTTTSGTYSEQFF.

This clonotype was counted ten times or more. This CDR3 is CASSHGMSVPQFF. In nucleotides, the CDR3 is TGTGCCAGCAGCCATGGTATGAGCGTTCCGCAGTTCTTC. The chain recombines TRBV3-1 with TRBJ2-1; D is uncertain. The CDR3 runs 13 residues. The germline V and J ends were trimmed by 3 bases and 12 bases, with 15 bases remaining between them. Germline V gene sequence: CDR1 LGHDT, CDR2 YNNKEL (reference sequence).

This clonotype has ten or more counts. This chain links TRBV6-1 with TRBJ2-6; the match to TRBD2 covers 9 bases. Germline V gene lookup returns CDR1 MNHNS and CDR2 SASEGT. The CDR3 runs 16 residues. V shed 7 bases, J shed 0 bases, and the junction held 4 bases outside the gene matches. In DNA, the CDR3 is TGTGCCAGCAATCTAGCGGGATACTCTGGGGCCAACGTCCTGACTTTC. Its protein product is CASNLAGYSGANVLTF.

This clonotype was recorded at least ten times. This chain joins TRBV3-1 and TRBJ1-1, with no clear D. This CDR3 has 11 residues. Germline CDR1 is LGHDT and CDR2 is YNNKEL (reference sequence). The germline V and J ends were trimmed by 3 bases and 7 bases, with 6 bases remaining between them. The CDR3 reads CASSQRGEAFF. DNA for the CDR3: TGTGCCAGCAGCCAGAGAGGTGAAGCTTTCTTT.

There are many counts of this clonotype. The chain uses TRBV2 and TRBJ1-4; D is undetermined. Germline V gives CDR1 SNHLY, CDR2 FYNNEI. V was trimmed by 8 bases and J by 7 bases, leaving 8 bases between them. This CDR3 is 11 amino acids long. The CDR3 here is CASGRGEKLFF. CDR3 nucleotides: TGTGCCAGCGGACGCGGTGAAAAACTGTTTTTT.

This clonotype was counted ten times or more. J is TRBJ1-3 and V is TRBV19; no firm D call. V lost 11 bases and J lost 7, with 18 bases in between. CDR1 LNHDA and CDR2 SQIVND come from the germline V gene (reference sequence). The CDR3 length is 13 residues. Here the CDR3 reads CAGSRARGNTIYF. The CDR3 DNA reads TGTGCCGGGAGCCGGGCTCGCGGCAACACCATATATTTT.

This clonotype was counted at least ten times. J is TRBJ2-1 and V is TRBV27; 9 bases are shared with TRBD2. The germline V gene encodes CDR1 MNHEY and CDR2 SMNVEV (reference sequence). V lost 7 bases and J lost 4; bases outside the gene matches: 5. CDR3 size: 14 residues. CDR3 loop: CASIRSGGYNEQFF. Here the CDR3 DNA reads TGTGCCAGCATCCGTAGCGGGGGATACAATGAGCAGTTCTTC.

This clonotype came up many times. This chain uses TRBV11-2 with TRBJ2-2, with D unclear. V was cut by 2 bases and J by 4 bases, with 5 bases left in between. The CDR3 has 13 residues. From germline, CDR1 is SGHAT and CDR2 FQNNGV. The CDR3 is CASSLRVTGELFF. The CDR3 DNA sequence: TGTGCCAGCAGCTTAAGGGTCACCGGGGAGCTGTTTTTT.

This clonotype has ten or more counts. The CDR3 sequence is CASRPKGQETQYF. CDR3 coding DNA: TGTGCCAGCAGACCTAAAGGCCAAGAGACCCAGTACTTC. The chain recombines TRBV7-9 with TRBJ2-5; D uncertain. Germline V gives CDR1 SEHNR, CDR2 FQNEAQ (reference sequence). Trimming cost V 6 bases and J 1 base, with 9 bases left between them. CDR3 length equals 13 residues.

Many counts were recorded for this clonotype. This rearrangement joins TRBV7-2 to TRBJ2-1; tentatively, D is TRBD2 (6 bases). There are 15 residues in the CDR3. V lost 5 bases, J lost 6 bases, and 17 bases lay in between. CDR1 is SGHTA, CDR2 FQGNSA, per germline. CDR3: CASSPGGVGFNEQFF. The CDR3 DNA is TGTGCCAGCAGCCCGGGCGGGGTGGGGTTCAATGAGCAGTTCTTC.

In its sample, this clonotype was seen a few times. The CDR3 DNA reads TGCAGTGCTAGACCCCTGACAGGGGGCGCACACTATGGCTACACCTTC. Translation gives CSARPLTGGAHYGYTF. This chain connects TRBV20-1 to TRBJ1-2, with 10 bases fitting TRBD1. Per the germline V gene, CDR1 is DFQATT and CDR2 is SNEGSKA (reference sequence). The CDR3 runs 16 residues. J was trimmed by 3 bases and V by 2 bases; bases with no gene match: 9.